This T cell receptor (beta chain) is drawn from a study of T cell repertoires in cytomegalovirus infection. On the study more broadly: HLA-B-restricted CMV epitopes that are well studied, plus recently identified HLA-C-restricted ones, were used by the study. Carrying CMV and the relevant HLA type showed in public TCR beta signatures. Points from the study as a whole: CMV-specific TCR beta clonotypes restricted by HLA-C were the ones dominating the ex vivo response. Cumulative frequency (of public TCR beta family members) identified carriers of CMV plus the relevant HLA.

A word on this clonotype: Its antigen remains unidentified.

Deletions cut 1 base from V and 0 bases from J, with 11 bases between. There are 16 residues in the CDR3. MiXCR, run by TCRdb on the reads, gives a single entry per CDR3 protein. This sample has hundreds of thousands of distinct CDR3 sequences, with around 30% found just once. The source material was cultured CD8+ T cells from PBMCs, sampled from culture after CMV antigen stimulation. The receptor comes from a human donor in good health (CMV status not recorded). Some clones in this sample may be carry-over from other donors' samples. The J gene is TRBJ2-3, the V gene TRBV12-3 or TRBV12-4, with D possibly being TRBD1 or TRBD2 (6 bases each). The CDR3: CASSLEGGHSTDTQYF. For the CDR3, the DNA is TGTGCCAGCAGTTTAGAGGGGGGCCATAGCACAGATACGCAGTATTTT.